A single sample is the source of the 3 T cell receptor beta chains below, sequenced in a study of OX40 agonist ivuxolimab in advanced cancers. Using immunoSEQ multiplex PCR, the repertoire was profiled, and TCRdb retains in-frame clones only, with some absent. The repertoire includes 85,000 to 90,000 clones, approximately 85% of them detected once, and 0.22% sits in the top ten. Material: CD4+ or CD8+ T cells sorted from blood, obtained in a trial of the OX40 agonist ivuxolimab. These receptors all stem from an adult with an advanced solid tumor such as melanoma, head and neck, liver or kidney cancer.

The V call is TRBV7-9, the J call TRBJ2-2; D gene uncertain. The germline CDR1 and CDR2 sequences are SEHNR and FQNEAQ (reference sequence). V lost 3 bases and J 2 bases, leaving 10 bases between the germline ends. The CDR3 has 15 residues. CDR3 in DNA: TGTGCCAGCAGCTTCGGCGGACCCAACACCGGGGAGCTGTTTTTT. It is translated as CASSFGGPNTGELFF.

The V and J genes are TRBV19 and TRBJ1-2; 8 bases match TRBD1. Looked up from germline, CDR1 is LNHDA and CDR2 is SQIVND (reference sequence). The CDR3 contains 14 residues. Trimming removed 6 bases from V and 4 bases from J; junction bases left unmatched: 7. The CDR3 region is CASSRQGNSYGYTF. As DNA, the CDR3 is TGTGCCAGTAGCAGACAGGGGAATAGCTATGGCTACACCTTC. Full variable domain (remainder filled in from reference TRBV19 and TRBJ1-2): DGGITQSPKYLFRKEGQNVTLSCEQNLNHDAMYWYRQDPGQGLRLIYYSQIVNDFQKGDIAEGYSVSREKKESFPLTVTSAQKNPTAFYLCASSRQGNSYGYTFGSGTRLTVV.

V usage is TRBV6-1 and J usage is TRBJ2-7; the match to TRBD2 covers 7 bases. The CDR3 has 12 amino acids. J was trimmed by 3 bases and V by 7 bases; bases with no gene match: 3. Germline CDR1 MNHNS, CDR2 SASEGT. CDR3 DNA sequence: TGTGCCAGCATTCGGGGGGACTACGAGCAGTACTTC. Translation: CASIRGDYEQYF.